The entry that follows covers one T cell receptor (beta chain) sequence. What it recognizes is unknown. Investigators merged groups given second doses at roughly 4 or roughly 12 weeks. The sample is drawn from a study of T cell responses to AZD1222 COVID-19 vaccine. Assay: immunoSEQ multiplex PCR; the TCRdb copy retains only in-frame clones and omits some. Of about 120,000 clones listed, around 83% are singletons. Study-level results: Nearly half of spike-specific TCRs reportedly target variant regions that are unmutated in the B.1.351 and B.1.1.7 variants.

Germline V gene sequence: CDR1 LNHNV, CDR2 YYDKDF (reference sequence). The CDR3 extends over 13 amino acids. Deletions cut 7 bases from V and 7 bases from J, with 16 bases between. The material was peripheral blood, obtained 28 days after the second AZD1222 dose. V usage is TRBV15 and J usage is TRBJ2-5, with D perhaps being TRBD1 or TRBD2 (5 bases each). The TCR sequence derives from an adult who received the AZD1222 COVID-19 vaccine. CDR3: CATKGTSTATQYF. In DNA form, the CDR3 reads TGTGCCACCAAAGGGACGTCGACAGCGACCCAGTACTTC.